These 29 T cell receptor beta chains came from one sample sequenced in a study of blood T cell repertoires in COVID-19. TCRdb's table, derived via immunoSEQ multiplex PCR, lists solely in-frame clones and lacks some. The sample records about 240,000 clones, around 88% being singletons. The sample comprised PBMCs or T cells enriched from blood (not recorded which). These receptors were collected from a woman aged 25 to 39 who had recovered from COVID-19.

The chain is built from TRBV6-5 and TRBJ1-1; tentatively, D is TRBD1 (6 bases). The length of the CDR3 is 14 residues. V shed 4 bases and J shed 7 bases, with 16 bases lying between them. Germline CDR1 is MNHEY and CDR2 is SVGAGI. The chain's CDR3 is CASSSRAGTIEAFF. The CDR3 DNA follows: TGTGCCAGCAGTTCCCGAGCAGGGACAATTGAAGCTTTCTTT.

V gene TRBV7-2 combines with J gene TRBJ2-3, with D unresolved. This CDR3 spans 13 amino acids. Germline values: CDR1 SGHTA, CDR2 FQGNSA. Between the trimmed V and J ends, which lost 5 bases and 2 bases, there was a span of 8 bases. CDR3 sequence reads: CASSRRNTDTQYF. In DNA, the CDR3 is TGTGCCAGCAGCCGCAGGAACACAGATACGCAGTATTTT.

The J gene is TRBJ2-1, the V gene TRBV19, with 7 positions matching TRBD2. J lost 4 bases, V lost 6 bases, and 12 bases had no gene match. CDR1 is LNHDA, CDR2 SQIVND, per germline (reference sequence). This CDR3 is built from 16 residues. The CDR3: CASSGRLGWDYNEQFF. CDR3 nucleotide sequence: TGTGCCAGTAGCGGGAGGCTGGGATGGGATTACAATGAGCAGTTCTTC.

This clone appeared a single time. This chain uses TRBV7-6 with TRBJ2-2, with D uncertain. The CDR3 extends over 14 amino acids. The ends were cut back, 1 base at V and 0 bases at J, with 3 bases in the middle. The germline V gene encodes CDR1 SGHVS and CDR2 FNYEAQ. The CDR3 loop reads CASSLGANTGELFF. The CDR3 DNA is TGTGCCAGCAGCTTAGGAGCGAACACCGGGGAGCTGTTTTTT.

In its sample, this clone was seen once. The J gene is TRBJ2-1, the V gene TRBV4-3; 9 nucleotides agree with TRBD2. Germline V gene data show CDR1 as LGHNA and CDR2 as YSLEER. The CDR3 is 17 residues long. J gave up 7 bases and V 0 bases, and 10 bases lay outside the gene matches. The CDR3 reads CASSQDRWLAGINEQFF. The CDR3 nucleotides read TGCGCCAGCAGCCAAGATCGTTGGCTAGCGGGGATTAATGAGCAGTTCTTC.

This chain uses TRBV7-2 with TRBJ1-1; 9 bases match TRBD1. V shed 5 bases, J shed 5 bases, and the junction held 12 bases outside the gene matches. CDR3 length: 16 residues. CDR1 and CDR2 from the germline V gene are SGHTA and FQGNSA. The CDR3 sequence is CASSAGTGREGTEAFF. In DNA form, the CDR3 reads TGTGCCAGCAGCGCCGGGACAGGGAGGGAAGGGACTGAAGCTTTCTTT.

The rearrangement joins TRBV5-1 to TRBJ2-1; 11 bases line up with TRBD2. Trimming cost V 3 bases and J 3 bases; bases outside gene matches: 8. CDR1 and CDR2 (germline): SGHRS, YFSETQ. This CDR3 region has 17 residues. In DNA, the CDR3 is TGCGCCAGCAGCTCGGAATTAGCGGGAGGGATCTACAATGAGCAGTTCTTC. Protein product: CASSSELAGGIYNEQFF. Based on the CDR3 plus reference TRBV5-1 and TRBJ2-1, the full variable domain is KAGVTQTPRYLIKTRGQQVTLSCSPISGHRSVSWYQQTPGQGLQFLFEYFSETQRNKGNFPGRFSGRQFSNSRSEMNVSTLELGDSALYLCASSSELAGGIYNEQFFGPGTRLTVL.

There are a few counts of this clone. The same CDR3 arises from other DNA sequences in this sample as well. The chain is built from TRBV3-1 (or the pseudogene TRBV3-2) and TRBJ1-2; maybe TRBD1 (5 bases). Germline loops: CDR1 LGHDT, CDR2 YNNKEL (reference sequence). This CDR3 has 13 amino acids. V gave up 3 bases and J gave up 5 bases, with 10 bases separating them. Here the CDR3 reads CASSQGQGYGYTF. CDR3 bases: TGTGCCAGCAGCCAGGGGCAGGGATATGGCTACACCTTC.

Written as DNA, the CDR3 is TGTGCCAGCAGTGCAATACAGGGGGCCGTTACTGAAGCTTTCTTT. Its protein is CASSAIQGAVTEAFF. The chain uses TRBV27 and TRBJ1-1; 9 positions agree with TRBD1. The CDR3 sequence is 15 residues long. Germline trimming cut 5 bases from V and 5 bases from J; bases unmatched to any gene: 9. Germline-derived CDR1 and CDR2 are MNHEY and SMNVEV (reference sequence).

The CDR3 sequence is CASSLDSPNEKLFF. CDR3 nucleotide sequence: TGTGCCAGCAGCTTGGACAGCCCTAATGAAAAACTGTTTTTT. The V call is TRBV7-8, the J call TRBJ1-4; D is possibly TRBD1 (6 bases). The CDR3 is 14 residues long. Trimming left V 3 bases short and J 3 bases short, with 8 bases between. The V gene's germline CDR1 is SGHVS and CDR2 FQNEAQ. Full variable domain (missing parts from reference TRBV7-8 and TRBJ1-4): GAGVSQSPRYKVAKRGQDVALRCDPISGHVSLFWYQQALGQGPEFLTYFQNEAQLDKSGLPSDRFFAERPEGSVSTLKIQRTQQEDSAVYLCASSLDSPNEKLFFGSGTQLSVL.

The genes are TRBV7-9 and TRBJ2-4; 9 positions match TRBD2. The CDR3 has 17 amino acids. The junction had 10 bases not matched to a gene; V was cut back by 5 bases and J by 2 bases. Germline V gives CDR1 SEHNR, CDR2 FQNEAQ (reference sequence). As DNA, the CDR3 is TGTGCCAGCAGCGAGGGACTAGCACTTACCTCCAAAAACATTCAGTACTTC. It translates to CASSEGLALTSKNIQYF.

CDR3 sequence: CAWSVNSEAFF. The CDR3 bases are TGTGCCTGGAGTGTAAACAGCGAAGCTTTCTTT. This chain joins TRBV30 and TRBJ1-1; unclear D gene. V was clipped by 0 bases and J by 8 bases, with 7 bases between them. In germline, CDR1 is GTSNPN, CDR2 SVGIG (reference sequence). The CDR3 spans 11 residues.

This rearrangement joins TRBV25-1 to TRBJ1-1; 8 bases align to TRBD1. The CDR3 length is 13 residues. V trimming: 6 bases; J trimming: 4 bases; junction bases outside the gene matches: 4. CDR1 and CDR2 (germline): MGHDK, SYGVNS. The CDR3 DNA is TGTGCCAGCAGCCAGGGGGCGACCACTGAAGCTTTCTTT. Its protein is CASSQGATTEAFF. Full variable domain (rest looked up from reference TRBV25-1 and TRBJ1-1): EADIYQTPRYLVIGTGKKITLECSQTMGHDKMYWYQQDPGMELHLIHYSYGVNSTEKGDLSSESTVSRIRTEHFPLTLESARPSHTSQYLCASSQGATTEAFFGQGTRLTVV.

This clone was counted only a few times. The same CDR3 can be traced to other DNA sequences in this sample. This CDR3 is CASSSQGYTEAFF. CDR3 DNA: TGTGCCAGCAGCTCACAGGGTTACACTGAAGCTTTCTTT. This chain uses TRBV11-2 with TRBJ1-1; a weak D match, TRBD1 (6 bases). This CDR3 has 13 residues. Trimming removed 4 bases at V and 3 bases at J, with 9 bases between. CDR1 and CDR2 from the germline V gene are SGHAT and FQNNGV.

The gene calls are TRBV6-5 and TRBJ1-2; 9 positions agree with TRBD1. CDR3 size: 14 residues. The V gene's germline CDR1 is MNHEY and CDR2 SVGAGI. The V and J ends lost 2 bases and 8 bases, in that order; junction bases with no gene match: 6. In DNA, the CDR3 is TGTGCCAGCAGTTACGGACAGGGGAGTTTGGGCTACACCTTC. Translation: CASSYGQGSLGYTF.

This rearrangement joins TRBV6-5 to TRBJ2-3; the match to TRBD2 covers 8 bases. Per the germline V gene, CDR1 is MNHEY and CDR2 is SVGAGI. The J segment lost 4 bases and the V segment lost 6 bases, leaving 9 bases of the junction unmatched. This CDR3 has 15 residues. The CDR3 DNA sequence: TGTGCCAGCAGAAGGGCGGGAGGAGGCGCAGATACGCAGTATTTT. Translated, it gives CASRRAGGGADTQYF.

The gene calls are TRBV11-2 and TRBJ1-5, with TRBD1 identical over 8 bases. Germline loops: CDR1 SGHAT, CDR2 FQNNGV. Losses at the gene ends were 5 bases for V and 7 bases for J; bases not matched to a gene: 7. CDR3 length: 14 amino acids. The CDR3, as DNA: TGTGCCAGCAGCCCCGACAGGGGAGGACAGCCCCAGCATTTT. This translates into CASSPDRGGQPQHF.

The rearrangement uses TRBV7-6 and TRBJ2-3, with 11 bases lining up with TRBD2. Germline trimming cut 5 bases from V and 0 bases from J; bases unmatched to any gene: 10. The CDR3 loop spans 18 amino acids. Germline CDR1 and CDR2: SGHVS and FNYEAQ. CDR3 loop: CASSPGTSGTLSTDTQYF. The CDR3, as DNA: TGTGCCAGCAGCCCTGGGACTAGCGGAACCCTGAGCACAGATACGCAGTATTTT.

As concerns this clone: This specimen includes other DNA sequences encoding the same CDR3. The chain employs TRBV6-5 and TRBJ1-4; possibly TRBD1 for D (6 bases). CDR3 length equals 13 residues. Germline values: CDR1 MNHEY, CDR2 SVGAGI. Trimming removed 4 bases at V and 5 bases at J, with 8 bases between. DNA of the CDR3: TGTGCCAGCAGTTCCAGGGGAAATGAAAAACTGTTTTTT. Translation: CASSSRGNEKLFF.

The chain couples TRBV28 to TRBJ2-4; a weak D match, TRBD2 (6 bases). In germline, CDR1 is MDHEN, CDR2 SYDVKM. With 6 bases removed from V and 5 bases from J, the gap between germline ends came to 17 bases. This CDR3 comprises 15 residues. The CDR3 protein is CASRSAGLSQNIQYF. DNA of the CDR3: TGTGCCAGCAGATCAGCGGGTTTGAGCCAAAACATTCAGTACTTC.

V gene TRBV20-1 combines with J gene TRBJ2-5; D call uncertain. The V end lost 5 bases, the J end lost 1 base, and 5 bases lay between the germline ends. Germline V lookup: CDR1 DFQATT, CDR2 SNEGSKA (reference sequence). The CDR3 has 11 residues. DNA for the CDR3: TGCAGTGCTCACTCCCAAGAGACCCAGTACTTC. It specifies CSAHSQETQYF.

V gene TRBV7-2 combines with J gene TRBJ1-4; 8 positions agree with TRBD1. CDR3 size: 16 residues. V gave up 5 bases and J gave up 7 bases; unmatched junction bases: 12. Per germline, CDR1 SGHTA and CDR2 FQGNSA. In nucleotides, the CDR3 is TGTGCCAGCAGCGGACGCACAGGGGGAGTGGGTGAAAAACTGTTTTTT. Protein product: CASSGRTGGVGEKLFF.

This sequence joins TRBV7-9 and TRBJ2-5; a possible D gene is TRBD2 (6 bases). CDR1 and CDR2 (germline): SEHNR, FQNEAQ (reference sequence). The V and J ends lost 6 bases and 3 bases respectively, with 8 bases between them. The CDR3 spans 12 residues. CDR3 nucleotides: TGTGCCAGCAGACGACTAGAAGAGACCCAGTACTTC. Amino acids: CASRRLEETQYF. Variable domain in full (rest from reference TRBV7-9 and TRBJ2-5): DTGVSQNPRHKITKRGQNVTFRCDPISEHNRLYWYRQTLGQGPEFLTYFQNEAQLEKSRLLSDRFSAERPKGSFSTLEIQRTEQGDSAMYLCASRRLEETQYFGPGTRLLVL.

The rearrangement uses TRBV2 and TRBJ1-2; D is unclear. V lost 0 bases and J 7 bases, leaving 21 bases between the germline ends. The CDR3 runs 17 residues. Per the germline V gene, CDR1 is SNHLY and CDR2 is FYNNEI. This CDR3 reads CASSEAVGGNTEGGYTF. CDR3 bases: TGTGCCAGCAGTGAAGCGGTCGGCGGGAACACCGAGGGTGGCTACACCTTC.

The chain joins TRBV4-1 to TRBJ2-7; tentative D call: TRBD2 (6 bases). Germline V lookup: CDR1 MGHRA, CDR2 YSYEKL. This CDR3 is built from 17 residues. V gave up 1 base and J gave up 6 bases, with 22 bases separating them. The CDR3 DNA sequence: TGCGCCAGCAGCCAAGTCTGGGGGGAAGGAGAGGCGTGCGAGCAGTACTTC. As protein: CASSQVWGEGEACEQYF.

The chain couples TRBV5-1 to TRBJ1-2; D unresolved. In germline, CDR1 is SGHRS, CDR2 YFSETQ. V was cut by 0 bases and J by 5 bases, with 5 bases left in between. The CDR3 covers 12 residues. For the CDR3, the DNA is TGCGCCAGCAGCTTGGCAGAATATGGCTACACCTTC. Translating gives CASSLAEYGYTF.

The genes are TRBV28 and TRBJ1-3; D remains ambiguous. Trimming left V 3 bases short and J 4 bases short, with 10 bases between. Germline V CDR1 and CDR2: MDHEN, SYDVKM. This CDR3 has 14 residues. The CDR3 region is CASSFPVSGNTIYF. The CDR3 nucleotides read TGTGCCAGCAGTTTTCCCGTGTCGGGAAACACCATATATTTT. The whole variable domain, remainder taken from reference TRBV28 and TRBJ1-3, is DVKVTQSSRYLVKRTGEKVFLECVQDMDHENMFWYRQDPGLGLRLIYFSYDVKMKEKGDIPEGYSVSREKKERFSLILESASTNQTSMYLCASSFPVSGNTIYFGEGSWLTVV.

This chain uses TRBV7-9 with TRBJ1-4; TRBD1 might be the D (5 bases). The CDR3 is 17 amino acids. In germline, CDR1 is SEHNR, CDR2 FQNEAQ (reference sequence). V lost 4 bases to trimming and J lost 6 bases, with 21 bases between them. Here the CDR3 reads CASSWGKRDFFHEKLFF. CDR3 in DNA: TGTGCCAGCAGCTGGGGAAAAAGGGACTTTTTTCATGAAAAACTGTTTTTT. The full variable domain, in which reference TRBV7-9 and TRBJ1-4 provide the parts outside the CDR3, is DTGVSQNPRHKITKRGQNVTFRCDPISEHNRLYWYRQTLGQGPEFLTYFQNEAQLEKSRLLSDRFSAERPKGSFSTLEIQRTEQGDSAMYLCASSWGKRDFFHEKLFFGSGTQLSVL.

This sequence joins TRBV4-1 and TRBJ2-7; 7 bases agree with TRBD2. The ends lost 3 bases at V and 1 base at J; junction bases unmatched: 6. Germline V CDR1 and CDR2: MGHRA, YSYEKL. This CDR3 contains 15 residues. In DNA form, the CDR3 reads TGCGCCAGCAGCCAGAGCGGGGCGACTTCCTACGAGCAGTACTTC. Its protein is CASSQSGATSYEQYF.